These T cell receptor beta chains were read from a single sample in a study of human thymus T cells. The protocol was immunoSEQ multiplex PCR, while the TCRdb copy is restricted to in-frame clones and leaves out a portion. Of roughly 130,000 clones listed, around 94% are singletons. Sequences were obtained from thymus tissue. These receptors all stem from a boy under three years old with a congenital heart defect but otherwise immunologically healthy. Both conserved end residues are part of each CDR3. A D gene is named only where the DNA matches it firmly. For some rows the clone size is stated as once, few or many, or as a class when expanded; others skip it.

clone_size: .; v_call: TRBV28; j_call: TRBJ1-2; d_call: .; cdr3_aa: CASSQDKSRDYGYTF; cdr3_nt: TGTGCCAGCAGCCAGGACAAGTCCAGGGACTATGGCTACACCTTC
clone_size: .; v_call: TRBV12-1; j_call: TRBJ1-3; d_call: .; cdr3_aa: CAERGFPDRGPGNTIYF; cdr3_nt: TGTGCCGAAAGGGGATTCCCGGACAGGGGGCCCGGAAACACCATATATTTT
clone_size: .; v_call: TRBV28; j_call: TRBJ2-1; d_call: .; cdr3_aa: CASSFWAGLNEQFF; cdr3_nt: TGTGCCAGCAGTTTTTGGGCAGGGCTCAATGAGCAGTTCTTC
clone_size: .; v_call: TRBV10-3; j_call: TRBJ1-1; d_call: .; cdr3_aa: CAISESKQGRADTEAFF; cdr3_nt: TGTGCCATCAGTGAGTCGAAGCAGGGAAGGGCGGACACTGAAGCTTTCTTT
clone_size: .; v_call: TRBV6-1; j_call: TRBJ1-2; d_call: TRBD1; cdr3_aa: CASRIQGAGRGYTF; cdr3_nt: TGTGCCAGCAGGATACAGGGGGCTGGGCGTGGCTACACCTTC
clone_size: once; v_call: TRBV27; j_call: TRBJ2-1; d_call: .; cdr3_aa: CATYRMRDNEQFF; cdr3_nt: TGTGCCACCTACCGGATGAGGGACAATGAGCAGTTCTTC
clone_size: .; v_call: TRBV18; j_call: TRBJ2-1; d_call: TRBD2; cdr3_aa: CASSPPQRGTYNEQFF; cdr3_nt: TGTGCCAGCTCACCACCGCAGCGGGGGACATACAATGAGCAGTTCTTC
clone_size: .; v_call: TRBV28; j_call: TRBJ1-6; d_call: .; cdr3_aa: CASSREQFNSPLHF; cdr3_nt: TGTGCCAGCAGCCGGGAACAGTTTAATTCACCCCTCCACTTT
clone_size: .; v_call: TRBV19; j_call: TRBJ1-1; d_call: TRBD1; cdr3_aa: CASLPNRQGVSTEAFF; cdr3_nt: TGTGCCAGCCTACCGAACAGACAGGGGGTAAGCACTGAAGCTTTCTTT
clone_size: .; v_call: TRBV2; j_call: TRBJ2-1; d_call: TRBD2; cdr3_aa: CASSWTSGGGNEQFF; cdr3_nt: TGTGCCAGCAGTTGGACTAGCGGGGGAGGGAATGAGCAGTTCTTC
clone_size: .; v_call: TRBV28; j_call: TRBJ1-1; d_call: .; cdr3_aa: CASSQHRDDTEAFF; cdr3_nt: TGTGCCAGCAGTCAACACAGGGATGACACTGAAGCTTTCTTT
clone_size: .; v_call: TRBV4-2; j_call: TRBJ2-7; d_call: .; cdr3_aa: CASSQDIEGDYEQYF; cdr3_nt: TGTGCCAGCAGCCAAGATATCGAAGGGGACTACGAGCAGTACTTC
clone_size: .; v_call: TRBV12-2; j_call: TRBJ2-1; d_call: .; cdr3_aa: CASRPPPGQHYNEQFF; cdr3_nt: TGTGCAAGTCGCCCGCCCCCCGGACAGCACTACAATGAGCAGTTCTTC
clone_size: once; v_call: TRBV2; j_call: TRBJ1-4; d_call: .; cdr3_aa: CASSERATTNEKLFF; cdr3_nt: TGTGCCAGCAGTGAGCGGGCTACAACTAATGAAAAACTGTTTTTT
clone_size: .; v_call: TRBV4-1; j_call: TRBJ2-2; d_call: TRBD2; cdr3_aa: CASRRLLAGEAGELFF; cdr3_nt: TGCGCCAGCAGGCGTCTCTTAGCGGGGGAAGCCGGGGAGCTGTTTTTT
clone_size: once; v_call: TRBV4-3; j_call: TRBJ2-7; d_call: TRBD1; cdr3_aa: CASSFTGGYEQYF; cdr3_nt: TGCGCCAGCAGCTTTACAGGGGGCTACGAGCAGTACTTC
clone_size: .; v_call: TRBV5-1; j_call: TRBJ2-3; d_call: .; cdr3_aa: CASQRRPPDTQYF; cdr3_nt: TGCGCCAGCCAACGGAGGCCCCCAGATACGCAGTATTTT
clone_size: .; v_call: TRBV2; j_call: TRBJ2-2; d_call: .; cdr3_aa: CASRQGLSTSNTGELFF; cdr3_nt: TGTGCCAGCAGGCAAGGCCTTTCGACATCGAACACCGGGGAGCTGTTTTTT
clone_size: .; v_call: TRBV30; j_call: TRBJ1-5; d_call: .; cdr3_aa: CAWRGGDLDQPQHF; cdr3_nt: TGTGCCTGGAGAGGCGGGGACTTGGATCAGCCCCAGCATTTT
clone_size: .; v_call: TRBV11-3; j_call: TRBJ2-5; d_call: TRBD2; cdr3_aa: CASSLALAGGPYFKETQYF; cdr3_nt: TGTGCCAGCAGCTTGGCCCTAGCGGGGGGGCCTTATTTTAAAGAGACCCAGTACTTC
clone_size: .; v_call: TRBV7-6; j_call: TRBJ2-5; d_call: .; cdr3_aa: CASGGAYETQYF; cdr3_nt: TGTGCCAGCGGGGGGGCCTATGAGACCCAGTACTTC
clone_size: .; v_call: TRBV10-3; j_call: TRBJ2-1; d_call: .; cdr3_aa: CAIQWRGGDRYEQFF; cdr3_nt: TGTGCCATCCAGTGGCGTGGCGGGGATAGGTATGAGCAGTTCTTC
clone_size: .; v_call: TRBV7-7; j_call: TRBJ2-5; d_call: .; cdr3_aa: CASSLVPADWRAETQYF; cdr3_nt: TGTGCTAGCAGCTTAGTACCCGCCGACTGGAGGGCCGAGACCCAGTACTTC
clone_size: few; v_call: TRBV11-3; j_call: TRBJ1-6; d_call: .; cdr3_aa: CASSLGQAINYNSPLHF; cdr3_nt: TGTGCCAGCAGCTTAGGCCAGGCCATAAACTATAATTCACCCCTCCACTTT
clone_size: .; v_call: TRBV7-2; j_call: TRBJ1-1; d_call: .; cdr3_aa: CASSPGTEAFF; cdr3_nt: TGTGCCAGCAGCCCCGGCACTGAAGCTTTCTTT
clone_size: .; v_call: TRBV28; j_call: TRBJ1-2; d_call: .; cdr3_aa: CASSLIGIRQGYTF; cdr3_nt: TGTGCCAGCAGTCTAATCGGGATTCGCCAAGGCTACACCTTC
clone_size: .; v_call: TRBV16; j_call: TRBJ2-6; d_call: .; cdr3_aa: CASSGTPCSGANVLTF; cdr3_nt: TGTGCCAGCAGCGGGACCCCTTGCTCTGGGGCCAACGTCCTGACTTTC
clone_size: .; v_call: TRBV4-3; j_call: TRBJ1-1; d_call: .; cdr3_aa: CASSQVRNTEAFF; cdr3_nt: TGCGCCAGCAGCCAAGTGCGGAACACTGAAGCTTTCTTT
clone_size: .; v_call: TRBV11-2; j_call: TRBJ1-2; d_call: .; cdr3_aa: CASSLDSAYTF; cdr3_nt: TGTGCCAGCAGCCTGGACAGCGCCTACACCTTC
clone_size: .; v_call: TRBV5-4; j_call: TRBJ2-1; d_call: TRBD2; cdr3_aa: CASRGLAGGSSYNEQFF; cdr3_nt: TGTGCCAGCAGGGGACTAGCGGGGGGAAGCTCCTACAATGAGCAGTTCTTC
clone_size: .; v_call: TRBV27; j_call: TRBJ2-7; d_call: .; cdr3_aa: CASSLSGPYEQYF; cdr3_nt: TGTGCCAGCAGTTTATCTGGCCCCTACGAGCAGTACTTC
clone_size: .; v_call: TRBV9; j_call: TRBJ2-2; d_call: .; cdr3_aa: CASSVGSGDKNTGELFF; cdr3_nt: TGTGCCAGCAGCGTCGGGAGTGGAGACAAGAACACCGGGGAGCTGTTTTTT
clone_size: .; v_call: TRBV4-2; j_call: TRBJ1-5; d_call: .; cdr3_aa: CASSQVWQAQPQHF; cdr3_nt: TGTGCCAGCAGCCAAGTGTGGCAGGCCCAGCCCCAGCATTTT
clone_size: .; v_call: TRBV4-1; j_call: TRBJ2-7; d_call: .; cdr3_aa: CASSQDQASYHEQYF; cdr3_nt: TGCGCCAGCAGCCAAGATCAAGCGTCCTACCACGAGCAGTACTTC
clone_size: .; v_call: TRBV12-5; j_call: TRBJ2-3; d_call: TRBD1; cdr3_aa: CASGLLPPWDRELSTDTQYF; cdr3_nt: TGTGCTAGTGGTTTGCTCCCTCCGTGGGACAGGGAGCTTAGCACAGATACGCAGTATTTT